This T cell receptor beta chain was retrieved from a study of cytomegalovirus exposure and HLA in healthy donors. Both 60 Vbeta primers and 13 Jbeta primers went into the PCR. Assay used: immunoSEQ multiplex PCR; TCRdb lists only in-frame clones, some missing. The repertoire holds about 190,000 clones, 77% seen once, with less than 2.5% in the top ten. Germline lookup yields CDR1 SGHTA and CDR2 FQGNSA. V was clipped by 5 bases and J by 9 bases, with 17 bases between them. The CDR3 covers 14 residues. Study results and caveats: Accurate predictions that matched the HLA-A and HLA-B alleles of most subjects were reportedly made from TCR beta sequences. In a later analysis, productive TCRs from donors in an Asian-associated ancestry cluster reportedly carried fewer N-insertions than the cohort mean. In a later analysis, CMV-associated beta chains were mostly HLA-associated, it appeared. A later analysis linked 16,951 TCR beta sequences to HLA alleles at 0.05 false discovery rate.

On this clone: Its antigen is unknown.

The TCR comes from a woman in her 30s in good health and CMV-seropositive. Specimen: PBMCs. The V gene is TRBV7-2, the J gene TRBJ1-5; D may be TRBD1 (6 bases). The chain's CDR3 is CASSRIGTTGPQHF. The CDR3 DNA sequence: TGTGCCAGCAGCCGCATAGGGACAACGGGGCCCCAGCATTTT.